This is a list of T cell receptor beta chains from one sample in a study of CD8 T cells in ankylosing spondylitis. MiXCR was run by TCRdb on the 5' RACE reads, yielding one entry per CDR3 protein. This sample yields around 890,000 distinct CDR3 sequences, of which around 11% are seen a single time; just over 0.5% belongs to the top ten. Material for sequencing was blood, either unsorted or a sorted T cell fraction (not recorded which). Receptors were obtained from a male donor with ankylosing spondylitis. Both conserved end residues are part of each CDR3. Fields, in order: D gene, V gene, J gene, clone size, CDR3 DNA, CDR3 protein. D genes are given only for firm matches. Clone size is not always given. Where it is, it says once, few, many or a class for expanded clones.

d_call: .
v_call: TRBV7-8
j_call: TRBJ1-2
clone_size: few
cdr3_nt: TGTGCCAGCAGCCCCCTCCGGGAAGGGAACTATGGCTACACCTTC
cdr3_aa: CASSPLREGNYGYTF

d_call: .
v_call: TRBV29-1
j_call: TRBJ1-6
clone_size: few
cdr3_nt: TGCAGCGCCAAGGCCTCGGGGGAAAATTCACCCCTCCACTTT
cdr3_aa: CSAKASGENSPLHF

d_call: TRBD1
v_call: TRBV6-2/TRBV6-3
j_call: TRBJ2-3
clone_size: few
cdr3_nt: TGTGCCAGCAGTTACAGGGACAGGACCACTTCTAGCACAGATACGCAGTATTTT
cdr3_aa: CASSYRDRTTSSTDTQYF

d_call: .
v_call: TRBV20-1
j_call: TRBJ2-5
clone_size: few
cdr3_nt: TGCAGTGCTAGAGGGGGGGCAGCCCAAGAGACCCAGTACTTC
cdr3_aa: CSARGGAAQETQYF

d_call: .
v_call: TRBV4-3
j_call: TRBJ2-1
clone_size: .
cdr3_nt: TGCGCCAGCAGCCCACTATACGCCTATGAGCAGTTCTTC
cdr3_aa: CASSPLYAYEQFF

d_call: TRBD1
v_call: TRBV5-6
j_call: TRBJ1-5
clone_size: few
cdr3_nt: TGTGCCAGCAGCACGACAGGGATGGGCAATCAGCCCCAGCATTTT
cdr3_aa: CASSTTGMGNQPQHF

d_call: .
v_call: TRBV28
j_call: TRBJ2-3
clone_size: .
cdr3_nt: TGTGCCAGCAGTCTTAACAAAGGTTTTAGTGACAAGCAGTATTTT
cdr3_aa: CASSLNKGFSDKQYF

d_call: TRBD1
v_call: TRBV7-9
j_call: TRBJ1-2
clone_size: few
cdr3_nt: TGTGCCAGCAGCGGACAGGACTATGGCTACACCTTC
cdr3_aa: CASSGQDYGYTF

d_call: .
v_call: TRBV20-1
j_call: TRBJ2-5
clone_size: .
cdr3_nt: TGCAGTGCCCTACGAGGGAGCGTAGGGGAGACCCAGTACTTC
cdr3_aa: CSALRGSVGETQYF

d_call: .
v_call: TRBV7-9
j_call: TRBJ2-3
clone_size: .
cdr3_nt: TGTGCCAGCAGCCCAAAGGATCTAGATACGCAGTATTTT
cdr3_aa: CASSPKDLDTQYF

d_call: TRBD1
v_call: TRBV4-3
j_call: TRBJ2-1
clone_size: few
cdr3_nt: TGCGCCAGCAGCCAAGGGCTCGACAGGGGGCTCGATGAGCAGTTCTTC
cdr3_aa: CASSQGLDRGLDEQFF

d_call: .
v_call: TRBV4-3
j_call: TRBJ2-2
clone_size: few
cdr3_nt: TGCGCCAGCAGCCAAGATGGGCAGGGTGAAAACACCGGGGAGCTGTTTTTT
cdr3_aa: CASSQDGQGENTGELFF

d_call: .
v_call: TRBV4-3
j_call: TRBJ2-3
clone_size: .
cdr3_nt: TGCGCCAGCAGCCAAGTTCTCGGTATTAGCACAGATACGCAGTATTTT
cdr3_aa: CASSQVLGISTDTQYF

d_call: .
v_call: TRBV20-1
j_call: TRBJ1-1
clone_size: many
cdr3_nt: TGCAGTGCCAAAGATGAGGGCACTGAAGCTTTCTTT
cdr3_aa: CSAKDEGTEAFF

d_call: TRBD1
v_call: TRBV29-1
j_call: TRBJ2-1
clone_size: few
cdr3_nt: TGCAGCGGGACCGACAGGGGTTCCTACAATGAGCAGTTCTTC
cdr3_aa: CSGTDRGSYNEQFF